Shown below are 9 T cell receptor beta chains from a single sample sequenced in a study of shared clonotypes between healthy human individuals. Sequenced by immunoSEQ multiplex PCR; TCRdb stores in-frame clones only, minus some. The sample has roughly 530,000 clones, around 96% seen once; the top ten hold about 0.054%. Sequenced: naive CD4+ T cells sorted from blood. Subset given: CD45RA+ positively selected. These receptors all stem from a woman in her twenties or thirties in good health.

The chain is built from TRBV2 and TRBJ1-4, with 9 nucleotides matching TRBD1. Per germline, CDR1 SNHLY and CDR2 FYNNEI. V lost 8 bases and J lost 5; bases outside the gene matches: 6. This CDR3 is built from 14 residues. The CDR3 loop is CASGAGTGNEKLFF. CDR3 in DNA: TGTGCCAGCGGGGCCGGGACAGGGAATGAAAAACTGTTTTTT.

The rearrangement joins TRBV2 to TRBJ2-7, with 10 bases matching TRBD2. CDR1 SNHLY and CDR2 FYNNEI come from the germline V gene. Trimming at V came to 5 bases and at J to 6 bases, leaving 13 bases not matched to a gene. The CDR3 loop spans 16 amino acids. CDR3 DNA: TGTGCCAGCAGTAAGGGACTAGCGAGGAGGTCTCTCGAGCAGTACTTC. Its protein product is CASSKGLARRSLEQYF.

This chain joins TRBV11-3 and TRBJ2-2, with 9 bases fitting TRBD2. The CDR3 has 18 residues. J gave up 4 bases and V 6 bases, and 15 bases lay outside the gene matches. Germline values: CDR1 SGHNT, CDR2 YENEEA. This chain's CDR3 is CASSHRVQAGGGTGELFF. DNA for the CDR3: TGTGCCAGCAGTCACAGGGTGCAAGCGGGAGGTGGCACCGGGGAGCTGTTTTTT. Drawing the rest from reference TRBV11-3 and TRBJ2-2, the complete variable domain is EAGVVQSPRYKIIEKKQPVAFWCNPISGHNTLYWYLQNLGQGPELLIRYENEEAVDDSQLPKDRFSAERLKGVDSTLKIQPAELGDSAVYLCASSHRVQAGGGTGELFFGEGSRLTVL.

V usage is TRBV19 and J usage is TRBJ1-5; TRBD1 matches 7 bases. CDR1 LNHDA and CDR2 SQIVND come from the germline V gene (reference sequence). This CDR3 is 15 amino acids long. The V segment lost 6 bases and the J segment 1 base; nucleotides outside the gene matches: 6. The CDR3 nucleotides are TGTGCCAGTAGCAATAACAGGGGAAGCAATCAGCCCCAGCATTTT. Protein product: CASSNNRGSNQPQHF.

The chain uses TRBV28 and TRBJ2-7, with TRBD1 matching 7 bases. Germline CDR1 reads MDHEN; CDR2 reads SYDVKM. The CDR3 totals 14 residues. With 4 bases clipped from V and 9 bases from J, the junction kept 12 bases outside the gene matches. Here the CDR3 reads CASSSHDRARVQYF. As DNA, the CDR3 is TGTGCCAGCAGTTCTCACGACAGGGCGAGAGTGCAGTACTTC.

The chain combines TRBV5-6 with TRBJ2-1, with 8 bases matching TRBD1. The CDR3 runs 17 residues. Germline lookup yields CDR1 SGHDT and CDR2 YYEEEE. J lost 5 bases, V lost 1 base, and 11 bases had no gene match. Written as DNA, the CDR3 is TGTGCCAGCAGCTTGAATCGTGGGACAGGTCACCACAATGAGCAGTTCTTC. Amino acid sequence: CASSLNRGTGHHNEQFF.

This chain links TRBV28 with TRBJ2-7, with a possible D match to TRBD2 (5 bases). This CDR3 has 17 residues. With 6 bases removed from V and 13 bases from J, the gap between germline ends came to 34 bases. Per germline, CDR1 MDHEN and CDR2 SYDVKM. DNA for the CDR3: TGTGCCAGCAGCTTTACCCTAGGGATCCGGGGTGGCGATCGAACTTACTTC. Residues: CASSFTLGIRGGDRTYF.

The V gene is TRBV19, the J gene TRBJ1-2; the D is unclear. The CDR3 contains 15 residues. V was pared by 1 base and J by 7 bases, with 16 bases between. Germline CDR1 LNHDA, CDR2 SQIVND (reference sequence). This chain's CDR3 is CASSIGPHGPFGYTF. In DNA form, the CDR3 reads TGTGCCAGTAGTATAGGCCCGCACGGGCCCTTTGGCTACACCTTC.

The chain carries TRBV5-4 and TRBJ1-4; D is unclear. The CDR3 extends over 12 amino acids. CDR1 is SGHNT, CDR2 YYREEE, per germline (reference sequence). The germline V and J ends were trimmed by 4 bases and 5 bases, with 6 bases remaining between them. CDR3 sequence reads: CASSLVNEKLFF. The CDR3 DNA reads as TGTGCCAGCAGCCTCGTAAATGAAAAACTGTTTTTT.